The clone carrying this T cell receptor beta chain has at least ten counts. Its antigen is not identified. Time point here: persistent/refractory GD, antithyroid drugs over 5 years with positive TRAb. The authors made the TCR library using RNA they extracted from PBMCs. There are 15 residues in the CDR3. V shed 0 bases and J 3 bases; nucleotides not matched to a gene: 5. The germline V gene has CDR1 MNHNY and CDR2 SVGAGI (reference sequence). Building of the TCR beta libraries involved iRepertoire HTBI primers and Arm-PCR of CDR3 regions. MiXCR was run by TCRdb on the multiplex PCR reads, yielding one entry per CDR3 protein. The sample contains approximately 400,000 distinct CDR3 sequences, roughly a quarter of which appear only once. The entry originates in a study of regulatory T cells in long-lasting Graves disease. The study's findings and limits: Newly diagnosed disease favored TRBV20-1 and TRBJ2-1 over persistent disease.

The receptor's source is a female donor with Graves disease. Sequenced material: peripheral blood mononuclear cells (PBMCs), taken when the disease was refractory, from a patient treated with antithyroid drugs. V usage is TRBV6-6 and J usage is TRBJ2-7, with 7 bases lining up with TRBD2. The CDR3 loop reads CASSYSQRGDYEQYF. Here the CDR3 DNA reads TGTGCCAGCAGTTACTCACAGCGGGGAGACTACGAGCAGTACTTC.